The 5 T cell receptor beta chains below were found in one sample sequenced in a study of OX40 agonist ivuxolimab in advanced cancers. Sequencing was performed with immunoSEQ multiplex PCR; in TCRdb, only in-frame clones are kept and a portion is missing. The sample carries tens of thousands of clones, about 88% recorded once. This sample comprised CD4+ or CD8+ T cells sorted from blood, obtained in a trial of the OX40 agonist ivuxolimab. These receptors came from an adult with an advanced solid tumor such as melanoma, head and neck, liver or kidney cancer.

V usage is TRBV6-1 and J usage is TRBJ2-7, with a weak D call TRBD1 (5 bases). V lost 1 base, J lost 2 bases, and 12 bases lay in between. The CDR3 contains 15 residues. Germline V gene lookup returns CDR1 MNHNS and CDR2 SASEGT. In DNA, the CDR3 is TGTGCCAGCAGTGAAGAGGTGACCAGGGCCTACGAGCAGTACTTC. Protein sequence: CASSEEVTRAYEQYF.

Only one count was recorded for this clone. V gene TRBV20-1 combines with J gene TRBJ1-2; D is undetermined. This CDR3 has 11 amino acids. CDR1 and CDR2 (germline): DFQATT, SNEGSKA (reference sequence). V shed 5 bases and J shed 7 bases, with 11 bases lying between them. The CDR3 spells CSAPREVGYTF. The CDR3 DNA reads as TGCAGTGCTCCCCGCGAGGTTGGCTACACCTTC.

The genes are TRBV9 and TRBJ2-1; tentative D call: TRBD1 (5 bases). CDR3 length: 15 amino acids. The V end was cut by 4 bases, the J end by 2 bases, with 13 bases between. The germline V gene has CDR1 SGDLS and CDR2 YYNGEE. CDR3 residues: CASSLKGAPYNEQFF. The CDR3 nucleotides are TGTGCCAGCAGCTTGAAAGGGGCCCCCTACAATGAGCAGTTCTTC. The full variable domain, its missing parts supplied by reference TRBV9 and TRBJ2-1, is DSGVTQTPKHLITATGQRVTLRCSPRSGDLSVYWYQQSLDQGLQFLIQYYNGEERAKGNILERFSAQQFPDLHSELNLSSLELGDSALYFCASSLKGAPYNEQFFGPGTRLTVL.

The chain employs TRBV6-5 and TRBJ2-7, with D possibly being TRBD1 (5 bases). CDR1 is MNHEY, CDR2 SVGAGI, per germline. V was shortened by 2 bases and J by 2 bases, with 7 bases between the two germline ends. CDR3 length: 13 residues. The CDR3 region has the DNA TGTGCCAGCAGTTACATGACAGCCTACGAGCAGTACTTC. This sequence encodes CASSYMTAYEQYF.

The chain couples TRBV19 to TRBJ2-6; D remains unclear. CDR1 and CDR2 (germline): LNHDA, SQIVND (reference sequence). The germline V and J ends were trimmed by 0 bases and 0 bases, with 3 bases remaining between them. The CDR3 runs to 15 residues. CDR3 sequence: CASSIDSSGANVLTF. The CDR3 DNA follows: TGTGCCAGTAGTATAGACAGCTCTGGGGCCAACGTCCTGACTTTC.